This T cell receptor (beta chain) was identified during a study of T-cell memory formation after mild COVID-19. Study conclusions and caveats: The study detected some responding clones in pre-infection memory, suggesting cross-reactive memory joined. Chiefly within CM and EM were the contracting CD4+ clones; CD8+ ones were within EMRA.

Germline CDR1 MNHEY, CDR2 SVGAGI. The V gene end was trimmed by 4 bases and the J gene end by 5 bases; junction bases not matched to a gene: 7. The CDR3 runs to 15 residues. This clonotype was seen more than once but under ten times. Antigen unknown. 5'RACE with constant-segment primers built TCRalpha and TCRbeta cDNA libraries with UMIs. A single record per CDR3 protein comes from TCRdb applying MiXCR to the 5' RACE reads. The table records 300,000 to 400,000 distinct CDR3 sequences, approximately 15% of them present only once. The TCR sequence derives from a man between 18 and 29 years old who had mild COVID-19 (a few samples of this study predate the infection). Cell type and time point are not known. The chain links TRBV6-5 to TRBJ2-3; 9 bases line up with TRBD2. Input material: PBMCs or a T cell subset sorted from them (not recorded which). The CDR3: CASSSRLAGLDTQYF. DNA for the CDR3: TGTGCCAGCAGTTCTCGGCTAGCGGGGTTAGATACGCAGTATTTT.